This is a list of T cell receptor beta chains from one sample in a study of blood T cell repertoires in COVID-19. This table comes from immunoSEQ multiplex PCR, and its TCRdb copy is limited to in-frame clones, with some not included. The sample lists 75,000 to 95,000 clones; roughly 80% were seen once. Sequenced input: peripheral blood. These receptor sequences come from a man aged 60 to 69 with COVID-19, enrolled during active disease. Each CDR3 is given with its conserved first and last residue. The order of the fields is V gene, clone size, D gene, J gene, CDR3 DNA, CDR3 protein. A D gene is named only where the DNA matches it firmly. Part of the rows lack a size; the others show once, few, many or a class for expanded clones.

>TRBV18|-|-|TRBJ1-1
TGTGCCAGCTCACCACGGCAGGGGAGCACTGAAGCTTTCTTT
CASSPRQGSTEAFF
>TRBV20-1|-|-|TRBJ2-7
TGCAGTGCTAGCCTTCTTTACGAGCAGTACTTC
CSASLLYEQYF
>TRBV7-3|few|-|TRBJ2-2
TGTGCCAGCAGCTTAACGAGCGCCGGGGAGCTGTTTTTT
CASSLTSAGELFF
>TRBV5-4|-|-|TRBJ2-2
TGTGCCAGCAATAGGGCAGGGGATATCGGGGAGCTGTTTTTT
CASNRAGDIGELFF
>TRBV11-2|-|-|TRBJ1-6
TGTGCCAGCAGCTTAACAGACCTTAATTCACCCCTCCACTTT
CASSLTDLNSPLHF
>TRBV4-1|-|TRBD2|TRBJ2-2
TGCGCCAGCAGCCAAGCTTTAGCGGGGGGGCGGAGCACCGGGGAGCTGTTTTTT
CASSQALAGGRSTGELFF
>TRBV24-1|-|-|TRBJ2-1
TGTGCCACCAGTGATGCGTCGGGGAGGAACAATATCAATGAGCAGTTCTTC
CATSDASGRNNINEQFF
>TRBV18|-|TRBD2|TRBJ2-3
TGTGCCAGCTCACGTGATAGCGGGGGCACAGATACGCAGTATTTT
CASSRDSGGTDTQYF
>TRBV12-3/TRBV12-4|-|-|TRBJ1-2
TGTGCCAGCAGTTCGTACAGGGTTGGCTACACCTTC
CASSSYRVGYTF
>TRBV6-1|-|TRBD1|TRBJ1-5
TGTGCCAGCAGTGAGGGACAGGGCCAGCCCCAGCATTTT
CASSEGQGQPQHF
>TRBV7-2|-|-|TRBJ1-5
TGTGCCAGCAGCACCCTTGGGAGGGCGGAAAATCAGCCCCAGCATTTT
CASSTLGRAENQPQHF
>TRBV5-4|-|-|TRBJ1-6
TGTGCCAGCAGCCCGGGGGGCCCGAGCCTACCCCTCCACTTT
CASSPGGPSLPLHF
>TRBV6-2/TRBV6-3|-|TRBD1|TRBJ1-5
TGTGCCAGCAGTTACTCGAAGGGGACAGGGTTTCTTCAGCCCCAGCATTTT
CASSYSKGTGFLQPQHF
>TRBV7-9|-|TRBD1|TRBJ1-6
TGTGCCAGCAGCCCGGACAGGGGGGATAATTCACCCCTCCACTTT
CASSPDRGDNSPLHF
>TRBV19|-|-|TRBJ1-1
TGTGCCAGTAGTATAAGAGGTCAGAACACTGAAGCTTTCTTT
CASSIRGQNTEAFF
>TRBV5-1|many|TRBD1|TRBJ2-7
TGCGCCAGTAATTACGGGACAGCTGATTACGAGCAGTACTTC
CASNYGTADYEQYF
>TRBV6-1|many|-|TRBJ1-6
TGTGCCAGCAGTGAAGATCTGGGCGGGAAGTCACCCCTCCACTTT
CASSEDLGGKSPLHF
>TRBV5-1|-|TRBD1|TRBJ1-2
TGCGCCAGCAGCTTCAGGACAGGGTCAGTAGATGGCTACACCTTC
CASSFRTGSVDGYTF
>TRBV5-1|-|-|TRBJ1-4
TGCGCCAGCAGCATCACAGGAAGGTCAACTAATGAAAAACTGTTTTTT
CASSITGRSTNEKLFF
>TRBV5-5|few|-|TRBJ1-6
TGTGCCAGCAGCTTGGACTGGGGAGATAATTCACCCCTCCACTTT
CASSLDWGDNSPLHF
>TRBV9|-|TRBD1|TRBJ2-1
TGTGCCAGCAGCCTCCGACAGGGCAGCTCCTACAATGAGCAGTTCTTC
CASSLRQGSSYNEQFF
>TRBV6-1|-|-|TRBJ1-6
TGTGCCAGCAGTGAAAGACAGGCAAATTCACCCCTCCACTTT
CASSERQANSPLHF
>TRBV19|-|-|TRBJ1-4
TGTGCCAGTAGTGGTCGGGGTTGGGATGAAAAACTGTTTTTT
CASSGRGWDEKLFF
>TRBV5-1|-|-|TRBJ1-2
TGCGCCAGCAGCTTCCCGGGGGGCATCGATGGCTACACCTTC
CASSFPGGIDGYTF
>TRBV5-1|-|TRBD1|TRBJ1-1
TGCGCCAGCAGCCCCGGGACAGGGAAGCTTAACACTGAAGCTTTCTTT
CASSPGTGKLNTEAFF
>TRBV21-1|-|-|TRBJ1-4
TGTGCCAGCAGCTGGGGAGGGGAACTGTTTTTT
CASSWGGELFF
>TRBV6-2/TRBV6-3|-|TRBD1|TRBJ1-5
TGTGCCAGCAGTTACTCCGCTAGGGACAGGGGACGGTATCAGCCCCAGCATTTT
CASSYSARDRGRYQPQHF
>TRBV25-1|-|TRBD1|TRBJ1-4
TGTGCCAGCAGGGGGGACAGGTCGTTGAATGAAAAACTGTTTTTT
CASRGDRSLNEKLFF
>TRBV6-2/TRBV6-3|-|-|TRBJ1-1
TGTGCCAGCAGTCAACAGGGTCTCACTGAAGCTTTCTTT
CASSQQGLTEAFF
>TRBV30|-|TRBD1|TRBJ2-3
TGTGCCTGGAGTGTACCCCCGACAGGGGCGAGGTTCTTT
CAWSVPPTGARFF
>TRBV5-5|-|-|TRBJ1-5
TGTGCCAGCAGCTCGGGAGGAGCAGGACAGCCCCAGCATTTT
CASSSGGAGQPQHF
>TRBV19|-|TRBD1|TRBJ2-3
TGTGCCAGTAATCACAGGGGGCGATCCACAGATACGCAGTATTTT
CASNHRGRSTDTQYF
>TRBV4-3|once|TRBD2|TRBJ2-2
TGCGCCAGCAGCCAAGAGGATAGCGGGAGGTTTGGCGGGGAGCTGTTTTTT
CASSQEDSGRFGGELFF